This TCR beta chain was documented in a study of OX40 agonist ivuxolimab in advanced cancers. In the study overall: Patients were approximately 80% male with ages roughly 23 to 79, mean about 60.

Assay: immunoSEQ multiplex PCR; the TCRdb copy retains only in-frame clones and omits some. The sample holds some 68,000 clones; around 83% are singletons and the top ten take over 1.1%. This clone was seen only a few times. The origin of this receptor is an adult with an advanced solid tumor such as melanoma, head and neck, liver or kidney cancer. The sequenced sample was CD4+ or CD8+ T cells sorted from blood, obtained in a trial of the OX40 agonist ivuxolimab.

This CDR3 reads CASSEGRSSNQPQHF. CDR3 in DNA: TGTGCCAGTAGCGAAGGGCGGTCAAGCAATCAGCCCCAGCATTTT. The chain links TRBV19 to TRBJ1-5; D unclear. V dropped 6 bases and J dropped 1 base, with 13 bases sitting between them. Looked up from germline, CDR1 is LNHDA and CDR2 is SQIVND (reference sequence). The CDR3 totals 15 residues. The full variable domain, with the rest looked up from reference TRBV19 and TRBJ1-5, is DGGITQSPKYLFRKEGQNVTLSCEQNLNHDAMYWYRQDPGQGLRLIYYSQIVNDFQKGDIAEGYSVSREKKESFPLTVTSAQKNPTAFYLCASSEGRSSNQPQHFGDGTRLSIL.